This TCR beta chain emerged from a study of OX40 agonist ivuxolimab in advanced cancers. On the study more broadly: Three patients got partial responses; one had hepatocellular carcinoma and two had cutaneous melanoma.

Trimming cost V 4 bases and J 9 bases; bases outside gene matches: 7. The CDR3 totals 15 residues. Germline CDR1 SGHTS, CDR2 YDEGEE. Repertoires were generated with immunoSEQ multiplex PCR, while TCRdb's copy carries only in-frame clones and drops some. Of tens of thousands of clones detected, around 87% appear once; the ten largest clones hold approximately 4.8%. The material was CD4+ or CD8+ T cells sorted from blood, obtained in a trial of the OX40 agonist ivuxolimab. The TCR originated in an adult with an advanced solid tumor such as melanoma, head and neck, liver or kidney cancer. The chain has TRBV5-8 and TRBJ1-6; 10 bases are a match to TRBD1. For the CDR3, the DNA is TGTGCCAGCAGCCGCGGGACAGGGGAAACTTCACCCCTCCACTTT. Translation gives CASSRGTGETSPLHF.